The 30 T cell receptor beta chains reported below all come from one sample, sequenced in a study of cytomegalovirus exposure and HLA in healthy donors. Only in-frame clones appear in the TCRdb table, and some are missing; sequencing was by immunoSEQ multiplex PCR. The table lists 130,000 to 150,000 clones, 80% to 90% of them singletons. Sequenced: PBMCs. Source of these receptors: a woman younger than 30 in good health and CMV-seropositive.

The V call is TRBV27, the J call TRBJ1-5; D gene ambiguous. The germline V gene has CDR1 MNHEY and CDR2 SMNVEV (reference sequence). V was cut by 3 bases and J by 0 bases, with 9 bases left in between. There are 15 residues in the CDR3. The CDR3 region has the DNA TGTGCCAGCAGTTTGTCAGGTAGTAGCAATCAGCCCCAGCATTTT. Translating gives CASSLSGSSNQPQHF.

V gene TRBV28 combines with J gene TRBJ1-2, with D unresolved. CDR3 length equals 14 residues. The germline V and J ends were trimmed by 7 bases and 2 bases, with 14 bases remaining between them. Germline V gene data show CDR1 as MDHEN and CDR2 as SYDVKM. CDR3 amino acids: CASMATWQNYGYTF. CDR3 bases: TGTGCCAGCATGGCCACATGGCAAAACTATGGCTACACCTTC.

The CDR3 nucleotides read TGTGCCAGCAGTTTATTTGAGACAGGGGGCGGTCGCACTGAAGCTTTCTTT. Translated: CASSLFETGGGRTEAFF. The V and J genes are TRBV28 and TRBJ1-1, with 10 bases aligning to TRBD1. Trimming removed 1 base from V and 4 bases from J; junction bases left unmatched: 9. The CDR3 has 17 residues. Germline values: CDR1 MDHEN, CDR2 SYDVKM.

In this sample, this clone turned up once. This chain connects TRBV6-6 to TRBJ1-1; 7 nucleotides align to TRBD1. The length of the CDR3 is 14 residues. J was trimmed by 1 base and V by 7 bases; bases with no gene match: 6. Germline CDR1 reads MNHNY; CDR2 reads SVGAGI (reference sequence). The CDR3 nucleotides read TGTGCCAGCAAAAACAGGGGTGGGAACACTGAAGCTTTCTTT. Protein: CASKNRGGNTEAFF.

This chain links TRBV9 with TRBJ1-6; perhaps TRBD1 as D (5 bases). V was trimmed by 0 bases and J by 8 bases, leaving 12 bases between them. The CDR3 loop spans 15 amino acids. Looked up from germline, CDR1 is SGDLS and CDR2 is YYNGEE. The CDR3 region has the DNA TGTGCCAGCAGCGTAGGTTGGCAGGGTGATTCACCCCTCCACTTT. Residues: CASSVGWQGDSPLHF. The complete variable domain, with remaining parts taken from reference TRBV9 and TRBJ1-6, reads DSGVTQTPKHLITATGQRVTLRCSPRSGDLSVYWYQQSLDQGLQFLIQYYNGEERAKGNILERFSAQQFPDLHSELNLSSLELGDSALYFCASSVGWQGDSPLHFGNGTRLTVT.

The chain links TRBV29-1 to TRBJ1-1; D unclear. Trimming took off 3 bases at V and 1 base at J, with 9 bases between the two ends. The CDR3 is made up of 13 amino acids. Germline loops: CDR1 SQVTM, CDR2 ANQGSEA. In DNA form, the CDR3 reads TGCAGCGTTGATTCTACAGCGAACACTGAAGCTTTCTTT. Protein product: CSVDSTANTEAFF.

V and J are TRBV2 and TRBJ2-7; D ambiguous. Per germline, CDR1 SNHLY and CDR2 FYNNEI. The CDR3 length is 13 residues. V was pared by 0 bases and J by 3 bases, with 6 bases between. CDR3 region: CASSEAENYEQYF. The CDR3 DNA reads as TGTGCCAGCAGTGAAGCAGAGAACTACGAGCAGTACTTC.

V usage is TRBV29-1 and J usage is TRBJ2-7, with 10 positions matching TRBD1. The CDR3 has 14 residues. Germline V gene sequence: CDR1 SQVTM, CDR2 ANQGSEA. The CDR3 nucleotides are TGCAGTGCCCGAGGTGGGGACAGGGGTTACGAGCAGTACTTC. Protein: CSARGGDRGYEQYF.

The chain couples TRBV29-1 to TRBJ2-5; D ambiguous. Germline V gene data show CDR1 as SQVTM and CDR2 as ANQGSEA. The V and J ends lost 4 bases and 3 bases respectively, with 9 bases between them. CDR3 length: 12 amino acids. CDR3 DNA: TGCAGCGTTGTCGGTGGAGAAGAGACCCAGTACTTC. Its translation: CSVVGGEETQYF.

The rearrangement joins TRBV7-3 to TRBJ2-2; TRBD2 agrees at 14 bases. Germline-derived CDR1 and CDR2 are SGHTA and FQGTGA. V was clipped by 3 bases and J by 6 bases; unmatched bases: 0. CDR3 size: 15 residues. CDR3 region: CASSLTSGRAGELFF. The DNA for the CDR3 is TGTGCCAGCAGCTTGACTAGCGGGAGGGCCGGGGAGCTGTTTTTT.

A single count supports this clone. The chain has TRBV6-5 and TRBJ2-3; perhaps TRBD2 as D (6 bases). The CDR3 loop spans 16 amino acids. V was shortened by 4 bases and J by 2 bases, with 16 bases between the two germline ends. Germline CDR1 and CDR2: MNHEY and SVGAGI. The CDR3 protein is CASSLGLNPSTDTQYF. DNA of the CDR3: TGTGCCAGCAGTTTGGGACTCAATCCCTCCACAGATACGCAGTATTTT.

In this sample, this clone turned up a few times. The gene calls are TRBV7-3 and TRBJ2-7; TRBD2 matches 10 bases. The CDR3 is made up of 13 amino acids. Germline V gives CDR1 SGHTA, CDR2 FQGTGA. J lost 2 bases, V lost 5 bases, and 0 bases had no gene match. In DNA form, the CDR3 reads TGTGCCAGCAGCCTAGCGGGAGCCTACGAGCAGTACTTC. Residues: CASSLAGAYEQYF.

The chain recombines TRBV28 with TRBJ1-1; TRBD1 agrees at 8 bases. Germline values: CDR1 MDHEN, CDR2 SYDVKM. After removal of 2 bases from V and 5 bases from J, the junction contained 7 bases not matched to a gene. The CDR3 extends over 15 amino acids. CDR3 sequence reads: CASSLGQGSVTEAFF. The CDR3 region has the DNA TGTGCCAGCAGTTTAGGACAGGGTTCGGTGACTGAAGCTTTCTTT.

The CDR3 DNA reads TGTGCCAGCAGCCGTCGTGAGGATCAGCCCCAGCATTTT. It specifies CASSRREDQPQHF. The chain couples TRBV6-5 to TRBJ1-5; no reliable D call. The CDR3 runs to 13 residues. CDR1 is MNHEY and CDR2 is SVGAGI in the germline V gene. V lost 6 bases to trimming and J lost 5 bases, with 11 bases between them.

The rearrangement uses TRBV27 and TRBJ2-3; no definite D call. The CDR3 contains 16 residues. CDR1 MNHEY and CDR2 SMNVEV come from the germline V gene (reference sequence). V was pared by 6 bases and J by 2 bases, with 18 bases between. The CDR3, as DNA: TGTGCCAGCAGGTGGCAATTAAACAAATTCACAGATACGCAGTATTTT. Protein sequence: CASRWQLNKFTDTQYF.

V is TRBV5-1 and J is TRBJ1-1; no firm D call. CDR3 length: 13 residues. V lost 6 bases to trimming and J lost 4 bases, with 13 bases between them. Germline CDR1 is SGHRS and CDR2 is YFSETQ. For the CDR3, the DNA is TGCGCCAGCAAAGAGGGTCGAGCCACTGAAGCTTTCTTT. Translated, it gives CASKEGRATEAFF.

In this sample, this clone turned up once. The chain carries TRBV11-2 and TRBJ2-1; 10 bases are shared with TRBD1. Germline-derived CDR1 and CDR2 are SGHAT and FQNNGV. J was trimmed by 5 bases and V by 4 bases; bases with no gene match: 2. The CDR3 contains 14 residues. The CDR3 DNA follows: TGTGCCAGCAGCTCGGGACAGGGGAACAATGAGCAGTTCTTC. The encoded protein is CASSSGQGNNEQFF.

This chain links TRBV19 with TRBJ1-3; D is undetermined. Germline V gene data show CDR1 as LNHDA and CDR2 as SQIVND (reference sequence). V shed 1 base and J shed 0 bases, with 7 bases lying between them. The length of the CDR3 is 15 residues. CDR3 amino acids: CASSIAGSSGNTIYF. CDR3 DNA: TGTGCCAGTAGTATAGCGGGGAGCTCTGGAAACACCATATATTTT.

The chain recombines TRBV19 with TRBJ1-2, with D perhaps matching TRBD1 (5 bases). The CDR3 extends over 15 amino acids. CDR1 is LNHDA, CDR2 SQIVND, per germline (reference sequence). The germline V and J ends were trimmed by 3 bases and 4 bases, with 15 bases remaining between them. The CDR3 is CASSMGALGGYGYTF. Written as DNA, the CDR3 is TGTGCCAGTAGTATGGGCGCTCTCGGGGGCTATGGCTACACCTTC.

J is TRBJ1-5 and V is TRBV30, with a weak D call TRBD1 (5 bases). Germline CDR1 and CDR2: GTSNPN and SVGIG (reference sequence). The CDR3 contains 13 residues. Trimming left V 4 bases short and J 3 bases short, with 10 bases between. The CDR3 protein is CAWTRGLNQPQHF. CDR3 DNA sequence: TGTGCCTGGACTAGGGGACTCAATCAGCCCCAGCATTTT.

The rearrangement uses TRBV28 and TRBJ1-2, with D perhaps TRBD1 (5 bases). The ends were cut back, 2 bases at V and 6 bases at J, with 16 bases in the middle. The CDR3 length is 15 residues. Germline V lookup: CDR1 MDHEN, CDR2 SYDVKM. The CDR3, as DNA: TGTGCCAGCAGTTTAGGGGTCGGAGGGGATAATGGCTACACCTTC. It yields the protein CASSLGVGGDNGYTF.

The rearrangement joins TRBV7-9 to TRBJ1-1, with D perhaps matching TRBD1 (6 bases). Trimming cost V 8 bases and J 8 bases, with 15 bases left between them. Germline lookup yields CDR1 SEHNR and CDR2 FQNEAQ (reference sequence). This CDR3 comprises 12 residues. The CDR3 DNA reads TGTGCCAGCGGGTACTCAGACAGGGAAGCTTTCTTT. It codes for CASGYSDREAFF. The variable domain in full, with the rest retrieved from reference TRBV7-9 and TRBJ1-1, is DTGVSQNPRHKITKRGQNVTFRCDPISEHNRLYWYRQTLGQGPEFLTYFQNEAQLEKSRLLSDRFSAERPKGSFSTLEIQRTEQGDSAMYLCASGYSDREAFFGQGTRLTVV.

The sample holds a few counts of this clone. The rearrangement joins TRBV4-1 to TRBJ2-6, with 9 bases identical to TRBD1. Germline-derived CDR1 and CDR2 are MGHRA and YSYEKL. The CDR3 has 18 residues. V was pared by 4 bases and J by 0 bases, with 7 bases of the junction left unmatched. CDR3 region: CASSPGTGTPSGANVLTF. The CDR3 nucleotides read TGCGCCAGCAGCCCCGGGACAGGGACACCCTCTGGGGCCAACGTCCTGACTTTC.

V and J are TRBV18 and TRBJ2-5; tentatively, D is TRBD1 (5 bases). V lost 4 bases and J lost 3, with 12 bases in between. The CDR3 runs 14 residues. CDR1 and CDR2 (germline): KGHSH, LQKENI. CDR3: CASSRYQGKETQYF. The DNA for the CDR3 is TGTGCCAGCTCACGATATCAGGGAAAAGAGACCCAGTACTTC.

J is TRBJ2-1 and V is TRBV9, with D possibly matching TRBD2 (7 bases). CDR3 length equals 16 residues. Germline V gene data show CDR1 as SGDLS and CDR2 as YYNGEE. Trimming took 4 bases from V and 0 from J, leaving 14 bases between them. The CDR3: CASSPEGGTSYNEQFF. In DNA, the CDR3 is TGTGCCAGCAGCCCGGAGGGGGGGACCTCCTACAATGAGCAGTTCTTC.

The chain has TRBV28 and TRBJ1-1; D gene ambiguous. The CDR3 contains 11 residues. V shed 3 bases and J shed 3 bases, with 2 bases lying between them. Per the germline V gene, CDR1 is MDHEN and CDR2 is SYDVKM. The CDR3 here is CASSFYTEAFF. CDR3 coding DNA: TGTGCCAGCAGTTTCTACACTGAAGCTTTCTTT.

The rearrangement uses TRBV7-2 and TRBJ1-2; D is ambiguous. V shed 4 bases and J shed 4 bases, with 16 bases lying between them. CDR1 and CDR2 from the germline V gene are SGHTA and FQGNSA. The CDR3 extends over 15 amino acids. This CDR3 reads CASSSPSRKTYGYTF. The CDR3 DNA is TGTGCCAGCAGCTCCCCATCTAGGAAAACCTATGGCTACACCTTC.

V gene TRBV5-1 combines with J gene TRBJ2-1, with D perhaps TRBD2 (6 bases). Trimming shortened V by 1 base and J by 5 bases, and 7 bases separated the two germline ends. The CDR3 has 13 amino acids. Looked up from germline, CDR1 is SGHRS and CDR2 is YFSETQ. The CDR3 here is CASSLTGDNEQFF. CDR3 sequence (DNA): TGCGCCAGCAGCTTGACGGGGGACAATGAGCAGTTCTTC.

This sequence joins TRBV5-1 and TRBJ2-1; TRBD2 is a possible D gene (5 bases). Per germline, CDR1 SGHRS and CDR2 YFSETQ. Trimming left V 4 bases short and J 4 bases short, with 9 bases between. CDR3 length equals 13 residues. CDR3 coding DNA: TGCGCCAGCAGCCGAGACTATTACAATGAGCAGTTCTTC. Residues: CASSRDYYNEQFF.

The chain recombines TRBV9 with TRBJ1-2; possibly TRBD1 for D (5 bases). Trimming shortened V by 0 bases and J by 3 bases, and 9 bases separated the two germline ends. The CDR3 totals 14 residues. CDR1 is SGDLS, CDR2 YYNGEE, per germline. The CDR3 bases are TGTGCCAGCAGCGTAGACCCGGGGGACTATGGCTACACCTTC. Amino acids: CASSVDPGDYGYTF.